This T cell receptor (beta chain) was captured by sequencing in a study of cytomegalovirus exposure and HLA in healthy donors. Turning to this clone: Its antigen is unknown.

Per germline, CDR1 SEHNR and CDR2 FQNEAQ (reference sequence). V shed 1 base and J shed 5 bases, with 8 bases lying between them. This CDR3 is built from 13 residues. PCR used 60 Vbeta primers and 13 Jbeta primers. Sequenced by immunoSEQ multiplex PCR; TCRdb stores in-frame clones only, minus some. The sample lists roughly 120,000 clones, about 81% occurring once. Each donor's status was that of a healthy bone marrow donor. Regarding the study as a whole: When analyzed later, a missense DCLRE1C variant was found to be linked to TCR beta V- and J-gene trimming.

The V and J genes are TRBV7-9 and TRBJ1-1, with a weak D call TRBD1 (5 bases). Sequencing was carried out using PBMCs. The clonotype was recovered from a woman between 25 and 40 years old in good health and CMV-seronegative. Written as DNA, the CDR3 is TGTGCCAGCAGCTTAGGGGGGGAGACTGAAGCTTTCTTT. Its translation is CASSLGGETEAFF.